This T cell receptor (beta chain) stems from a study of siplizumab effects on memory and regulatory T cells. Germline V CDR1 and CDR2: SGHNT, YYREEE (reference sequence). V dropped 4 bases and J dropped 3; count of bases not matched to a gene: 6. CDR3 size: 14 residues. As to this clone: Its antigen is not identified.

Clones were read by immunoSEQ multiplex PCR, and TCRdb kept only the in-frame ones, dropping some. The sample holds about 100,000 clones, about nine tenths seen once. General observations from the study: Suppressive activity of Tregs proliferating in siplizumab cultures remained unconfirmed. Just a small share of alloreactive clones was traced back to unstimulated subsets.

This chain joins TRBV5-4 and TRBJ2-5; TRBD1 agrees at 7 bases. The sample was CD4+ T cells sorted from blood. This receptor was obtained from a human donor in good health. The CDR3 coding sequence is TGTGCCAGCAGCGCGACAGGGATCGAAGAGACCCAGTACTTC. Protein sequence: CASSATGIEETQYF.